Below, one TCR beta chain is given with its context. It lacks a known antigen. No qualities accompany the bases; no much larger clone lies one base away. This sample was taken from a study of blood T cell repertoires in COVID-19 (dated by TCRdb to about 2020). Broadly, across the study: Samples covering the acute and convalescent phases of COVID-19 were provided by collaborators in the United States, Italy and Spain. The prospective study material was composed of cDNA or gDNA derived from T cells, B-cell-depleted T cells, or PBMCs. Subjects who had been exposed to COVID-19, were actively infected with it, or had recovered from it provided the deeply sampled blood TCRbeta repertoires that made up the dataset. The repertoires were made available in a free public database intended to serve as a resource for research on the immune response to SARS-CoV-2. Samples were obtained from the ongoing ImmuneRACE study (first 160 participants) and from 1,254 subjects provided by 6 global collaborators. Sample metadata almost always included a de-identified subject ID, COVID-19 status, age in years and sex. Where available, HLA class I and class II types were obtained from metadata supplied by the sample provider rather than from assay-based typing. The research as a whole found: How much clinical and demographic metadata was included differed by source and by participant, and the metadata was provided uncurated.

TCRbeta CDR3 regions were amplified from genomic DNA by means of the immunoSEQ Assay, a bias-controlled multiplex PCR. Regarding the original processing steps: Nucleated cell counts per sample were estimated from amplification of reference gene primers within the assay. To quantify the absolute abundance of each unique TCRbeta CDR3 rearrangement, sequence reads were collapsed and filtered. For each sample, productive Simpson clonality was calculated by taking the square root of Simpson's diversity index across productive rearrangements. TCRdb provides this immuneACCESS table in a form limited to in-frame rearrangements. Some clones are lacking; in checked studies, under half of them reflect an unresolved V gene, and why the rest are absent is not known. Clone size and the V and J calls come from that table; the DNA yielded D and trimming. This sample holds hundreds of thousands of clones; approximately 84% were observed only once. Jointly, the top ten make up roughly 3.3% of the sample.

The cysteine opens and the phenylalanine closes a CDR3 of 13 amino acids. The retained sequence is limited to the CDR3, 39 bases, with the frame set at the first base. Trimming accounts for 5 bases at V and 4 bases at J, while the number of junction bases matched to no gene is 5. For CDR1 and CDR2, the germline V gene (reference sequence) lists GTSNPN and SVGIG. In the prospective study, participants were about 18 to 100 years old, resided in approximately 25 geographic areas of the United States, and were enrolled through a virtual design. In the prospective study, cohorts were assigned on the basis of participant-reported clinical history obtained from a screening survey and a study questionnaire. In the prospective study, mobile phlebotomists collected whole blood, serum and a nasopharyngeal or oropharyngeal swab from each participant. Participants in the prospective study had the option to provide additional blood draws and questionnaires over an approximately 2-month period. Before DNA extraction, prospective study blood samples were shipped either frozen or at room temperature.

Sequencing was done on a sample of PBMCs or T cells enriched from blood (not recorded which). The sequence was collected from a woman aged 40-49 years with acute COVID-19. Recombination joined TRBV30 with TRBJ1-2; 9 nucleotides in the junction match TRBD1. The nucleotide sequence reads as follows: TGTGCCTGGGACAGGGGGTCCTTCTATGGCTACACCTTC. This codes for CAWDRGSFYGYTF. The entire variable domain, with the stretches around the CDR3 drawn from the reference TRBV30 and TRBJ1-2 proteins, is SQTIHQWPATLVQPVGSPLSLECTVEGTSNPNLYWYRQAAGRGLQLLFYSVGIGQISSEVPQNLSASRPQDRQFILSSKKLLLSDSGFYLCAWDRGSFYGYTFGSGTRLTVV.